The 21 T cell receptor beta chains below all came from one sample that was sequenced in a study of human T cells and chemical hapten exposure. From the RACE reads, TCRdb called clonotypes with MiXCR, one entry per CDR3 protein. The table shows 50,000 to 60,000 distinct CDR3 sequences, with 12% occurring only once. The sample's time point: patch test 3, about 24 weeks after DPC sensitization. Treatment denoted: therapeutic diphenylcyclopropenone sensitization with weekly scalp DPC. Sequenced here: whole blood, sampled in connection with sensitization to the hapten diphenylcyclopropenone (DPC). All receptors come from a man aged 25-45 years with alopecia areata. Some clones in this sample may be carry-over from other donors' samples.

This clonotype was seen a handful of times. The V gene is TRBV6-1, the J gene TRBJ1-4, with 7 bases fitting TRBD1. CDR1 is MNHNS, CDR2 SASEGT, per germline. The trim removed 6 bases at V and 7 bases at J, leaving 8 bases unmatched. The CDR3 is made up of 14 amino acids. CDR3 nucleotides: TGTGCCAGCAGGGAGAGGGGGCGAAGTGAAAAACTGTTTTTT. It yields the protein CASRERGRSEKLFF.

V usage is TRBV2 and J usage is TRBJ2-1; no reliable D call. Germline V gene lookup returns CDR1 SNHLY and CDR2 FYNNEI. The CDR3 consists of 12 residues. Trimming took off 5 bases at V and 12 bases at J, with 14 bases between the two ends. The CDR3 region has the DNA TGTGCCAGCAGTAGACCGCCCTCTGGGCAGTTCTTC. Protein: CASSRPPSGQFF.

This clonotype was seen repeatedly, ten times or more. This chain uses TRBV25-1 with TRBJ2-3, with a tentative D call TRBD2 (5 bases). The germline V and J ends were trimmed by 7 bases and 6 bases, with 11 bases remaining between them. CDR1 and CDR2 from the germline V gene are MGHDK and SYGVNS. This CDR3 comprises 12 residues. Here the CDR3 DNA reads TGTGCCAGCAAGGCGTCGGGGGATACGCAGTATTTT. It encodes CASKASGDTQYF.

The sample holds many counts of this clonotype. V gene TRBV5-5 combines with J gene TRBJ2-3, with 9 bases that match TRBD2. Trimming removed 0 bases from V and 2 bases from J; junction bases left unmatched: 10. This CDR3 contains 18 residues. The V gene's germline CDR1 is SGHKS and CDR2 YYEKEE (reference sequence). The CDR3 here is CASSLGTSPSGVTDTQYF. The CDR3, as DNA: TGTGCCAGCAGCTTGGGGACATCGCCTAGCGGGGTCACAGATACGCAGTATTTT.

This rearrangement joins TRBV18 to TRBJ2-5; D is perhaps TRBD1 (6 bases). CDR1 is KGHSH and CDR2 is LQKENI in the germline V gene. The ends were cut back, 0 bases at V and 5 bases at J, with 16 bases in the middle. CDR3 length: 16 residues. Here the CDR3 DNA reads TGTGCCAGCTCACCACCGGGGGCAGGAGGCCACGAGACCCAGTACTTC. The encoded protein is CASSPPGAGGHETQYF.

This clonotype has at least ten counts. The CDR3 region has the DNA TGCAGTGCCCTGGACAGGGGTAAAGCCTATCAGCCCCAGCATTTT. Translated: CSALDRGKAYQPQHF. The rearrangement links TRBV20-1 to TRBJ1-5; 9 bases match TRBD1. The germline V gene has CDR1 DFQATT and CDR2 SNEGSKA (reference sequence). V dropped 6 bases and J dropped 5; count of bases not matched to a gene: 11. This CDR3 comprises 15 residues.

The genes are TRBV7-6 and TRBJ2-4; 7 nucleotides line up with TRBD1. The CDR3 is 15 amino acids. Germline V gives CDR1 SGHVS, CDR2 FNYEAQ. V trimming: 5 bases; J trimming: 0 bases; junction bases outside the gene matches: 4. The DNA of the CDR3 is TGTGCCAGCAGCGAGGGACAGTTAGCCAAAAACATTCAGTACTTC. Translated: CASSEGQLAKNIQYF.

The CDR3 DNA sequence: TGCAGCGTTGACCGGGGTGGTTCCTACAATGAGCAGTTCTTC. It encodes CSVDRGGSYNEQFF. V usage is TRBV29-1 and J usage is TRBJ2-1; TRBD2 might be the D (5 bases). Germline loops: CDR1 SQVTM, CDR2 ANQGSEA. Trimming stripped 3 bases from V and 1 base from J, with 10 bases between. The CDR3 totals 14 residues.

In its sample, this clonotype was seen many times. The chain combines TRBV6-5 with TRBJ2-1; TRBD1 aligns across 9 bases. The V and J ends lost 2 bases and 4 bases, in that order; junction bases with no gene match: 6. The germline gives CDR1 MNHEY, CDR2 SVGAGI. CDR3 size: 16 residues. This CDR3 reads CASSYPTGGVYNEQFF. Written as DNA, the CDR3 is TGTGCCAGCAGTTACCCTACAGGGGGCGTTTACAATGAGCAGTTCTTC.

This clonotype was found a few times. This chain connects TRBV7-9 to TRBJ2-3; D tentatively fits TRBD1 or TRBD2 (5 bases each). Germline loops: CDR1 SEHNR, CDR2 FQNEAQ (reference sequence). The CDR3 sequence is 14 residues long. Deletions cut 3 bases from V and 1 base from J, with 8 bases between. The chain's CDR3 is CASSFEGRTDTQYF. For the CDR3, the DNA is TGTGCCAGCAGCTTTGAGGGGCGCACAGATACGCAGTATTTT.

The sample holds many counts of this clonotype. CDR3 DNA sequence: TGCAGCGTTGAACAGGGAGCTAACTATGGCTACACCTTC. It is translated as CSVEQGANYGYTF. The V gene is TRBV29-1, the J gene TRBJ1-2; D is perhaps TRBD1 (5 bases). The germline CDR1 and CDR2 sequences are SQVTM and ANQGSEA. V was trimmed by 2 bases and J by 0 bases, leaving 7 bases between them. The CDR3 extends over 13 amino acids.

V usage is TRBV15 and J usage is TRBJ1-5; a weak D match, TRBD1 (5 bases). The CDR3 is 14 residues long. Trimming shortened V by 1 base and J by 11 bases, and 15 bases separated the two germline ends. Per germline, CDR1 LNHNV and CDR2 YYDKDF (reference sequence). The CDR3 nucleotides read TGTGCCACCAGCAGAGGGGGACCGGGGGTAACCCAGCATTTT. This gives the protein CATSRGGPGVTQHF. The full variable domain, its missing parts supplied by reference TRBV15 and TRBJ1-5, is DAMVIQNPRYQVTQFGKPVTLSCSQTLNHNVMYWYQQKSSQAPKLLFHYYDKDFNNEADTPDNFQSRRPNTSFCFLDIRSPGLGDTAMYLCATSRGGPGVTQHFGDGTRLSIL.

This clonotype is labeled as medium-sized (0.01 to 0.1%). This chain uses TRBV11-2 with TRBJ2-3; D call uncertain. The CDR3 covers 13 residues. Germline V gene lookup returns CDR1 SGHAT and CDR2 FQNNGV. V was shortened by 3 bases and J by 3 bases, with 7 bases between the two germline ends. This chain's CDR3 is CASSFGLTDTQYF. CDR3 nucleotide sequence: TGTGCCAGCAGCTTCGGCCTTACAGATACGCAGTATTTT.

A remark on this clonotype: A read error may explain this, as a much larger clone is one base away. The CDR3 nucleotides are TGTGCCAGCAGTAGGTGGAAAAAACTGTTTTTT. This translates into CASSRWKKLFF. This sequence joins TRBV28 and TRBJ1-4; D not resolved. Per germline, CDR1 MDHEN and CDR2 SYDVKM. V shed 5 bases and J shed 9 bases, with 7 bases lying between them. CDR3 length: 11 residues.

This clonotype turned up a few times. The CDR3 DNA follows: TGTGCCAGCAGCGTAGCTACAGGGGCCAGCTATGGCTACACCTTC. Encoded protein: CASSVATGASYGYTF. V is TRBV9 and J is TRBJ1-2, with TRBD1 identical over 7 bases. This CDR3 has 15 amino acids. Germline assignment: CDR1 SGDLS and CDR2 YYNGEE. Trimming removed 0 bases from V and 4 bases from J; junction bases left unmatched: 6.

This clonotype was seen more than once but under ten times. This chain joins TRBV7-9 and TRBJ2-2, with D maybe TRBD1 (6 bases). Germline assignment: CDR1 SEHNR and CDR2 FQNEAQ (reference sequence). The ends were cut back, 5 bases at V and 1 base at J, with 14 bases in the middle. The CDR3 is 16 residues long. CDR3 amino acids: CASSPGDALNTGELFF. CDR3 DNA sequence: TGTGCCAGCAGCCCAGGGGACGCTTTGAACACCGGGGAGCTGTTTTTT.

The chain is built from TRBV11-3 and TRBJ2-1, with no clear D. The germline V and J ends were trimmed by 1 base and 4 bases, with 11 bases remaining between them. The length of the CDR3 is 15 residues. Per the germline V gene, CDR1 is SGHNT and CDR2 is YENEEA. CDR3 nucleotides: TGTGCCAGCAGCTTAGGGCCCGCGGTTTACAATGAGCAGTTCTTC. It yields the protein CASSLGPAVYNEQFF.

This clonotype was counted at least ten times. V and J are TRBV10-1 and TRBJ1-5, with 7 bases aligning to TRBD1. Germline trimming cut 6 bases from V and 1 base from J; bases unmatched to any gene: 0. The CDR3 is made up of 13 amino acids. Germline V CDR1 and CDR2: WNHNN, SYGVQD (reference sequence). CDR3 sequence: CASRTGSNQPQHF. The CDR3 nucleotides read TGCGCCAGCAGGACAGGGAGCAATCAGCCCCAGCATTTT.

This clonotype was recorded many times. J is TRBJ2-1 and V is TRBV7-6; tentatively, D is TRBD1 (5 bases). V lost 5 bases, J lost 5 bases, and 22 bases lay in between. CDR1 is SGHVS and CDR2 is FNYEAQ in the germline V gene. There are 17 residues in the CDR3. CDR3 protein: CASSPSQTGIDHNEQFF. The CDR3 DNA reads TGTGCCAGCAGCCCAAGCCAAACAGGCATTGACCACAATGAGCAGTTCTTC.

This clonotype showed up just a few times. V usage is TRBV7-2 and J usage is TRBJ2-5; tentatively, D is TRBD2 (5 bases). Germline V gene data show CDR1 as SGHTA and CDR2 as FQGNSA. V lost 1 base to trimming and J lost 5 bases, with 11 bases between them. This CDR3 region has 14 residues. The CDR3 coding sequence is TGTGCCAGCAGCTTAGATCGGGATTTCGAGACCCAGTACTTC. Translation: CASSLDRDFETQYF.

This clonotype was detected many times. The V call is TRBV25-1, the J call TRBJ1-1, with D unclear. CDR3 length: 14 residues. The ends were cut back, 0 bases at V and 4 bases at J, with 9 bases in the middle. Germline CDR1 MGHDK, CDR2 SYGVNS. CDR3 residues: CASSEYGRGTEAFF. DNA of the CDR3: TGTGCCAGCAGTGAATATGGCCGCGGCACTGAAGCTTTCTTT.